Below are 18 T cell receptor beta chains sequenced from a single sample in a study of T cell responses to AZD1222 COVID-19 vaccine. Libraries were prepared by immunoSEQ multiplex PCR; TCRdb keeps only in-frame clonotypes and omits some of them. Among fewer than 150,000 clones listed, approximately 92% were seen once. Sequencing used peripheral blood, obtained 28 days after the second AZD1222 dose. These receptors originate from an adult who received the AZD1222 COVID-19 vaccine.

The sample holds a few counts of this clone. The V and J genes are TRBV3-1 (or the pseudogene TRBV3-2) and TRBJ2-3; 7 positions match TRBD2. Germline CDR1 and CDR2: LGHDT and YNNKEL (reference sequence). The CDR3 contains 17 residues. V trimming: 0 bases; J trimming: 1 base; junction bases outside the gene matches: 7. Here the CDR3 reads CASSQDPGGWGTDTQYF. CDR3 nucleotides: TGTGCCAGCAGCCAAGACCCCGGGGGGTGGGGCACAGATACGCAGTATTTT.

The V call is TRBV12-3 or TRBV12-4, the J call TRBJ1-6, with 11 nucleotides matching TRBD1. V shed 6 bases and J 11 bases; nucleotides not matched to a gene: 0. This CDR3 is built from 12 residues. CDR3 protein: CASRGQGAPLHF. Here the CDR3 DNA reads TGTGCCAGCAGGGGACAGGGGGCACCCCTCCACTTT.

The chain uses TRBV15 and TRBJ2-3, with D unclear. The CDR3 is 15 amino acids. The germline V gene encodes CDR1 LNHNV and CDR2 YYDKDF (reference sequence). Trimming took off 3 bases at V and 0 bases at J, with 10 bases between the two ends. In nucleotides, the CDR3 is TGTGCCACCAGCAGCGTGTTTACTAGCACAGATACGCAGTATTTT. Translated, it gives CATSSVFTSTDTQYF.

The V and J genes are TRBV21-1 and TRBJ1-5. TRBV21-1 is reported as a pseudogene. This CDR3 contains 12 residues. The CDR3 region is CASSKGGQPQHF. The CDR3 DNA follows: TGTGCCAGCAGCAAAGGAGGGCAGCCCCAGCATTTT.

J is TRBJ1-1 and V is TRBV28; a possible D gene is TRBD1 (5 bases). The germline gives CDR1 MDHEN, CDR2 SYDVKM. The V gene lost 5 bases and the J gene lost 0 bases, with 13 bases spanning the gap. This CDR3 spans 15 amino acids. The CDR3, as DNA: TGTGCCAGCAGTCCCCCCAGGGTTATGAACACTGAAGCTTTCTTT. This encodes CASSPPRVMNTEAFF.

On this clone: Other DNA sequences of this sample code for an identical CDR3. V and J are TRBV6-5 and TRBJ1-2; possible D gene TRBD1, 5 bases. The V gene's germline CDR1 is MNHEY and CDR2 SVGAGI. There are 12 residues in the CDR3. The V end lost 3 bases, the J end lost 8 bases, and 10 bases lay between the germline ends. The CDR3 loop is CASSYGGEGYTF. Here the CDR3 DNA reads TGTGCCAGCAGTTATGGAGGGGAAGGCTACACCTTC.

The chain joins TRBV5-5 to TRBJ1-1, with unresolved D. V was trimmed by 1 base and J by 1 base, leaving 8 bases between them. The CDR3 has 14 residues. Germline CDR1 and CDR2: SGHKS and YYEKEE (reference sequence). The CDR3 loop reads CASSLFFRNTEAFF. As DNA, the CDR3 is TGTGCCAGCAGCTTGTTTTTTCGGAACACTGAAGCTTTCTTT.

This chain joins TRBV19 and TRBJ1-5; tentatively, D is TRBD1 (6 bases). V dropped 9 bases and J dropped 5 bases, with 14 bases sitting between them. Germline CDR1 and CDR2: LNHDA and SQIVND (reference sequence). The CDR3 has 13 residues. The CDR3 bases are TGTGCCAGCAGTCCCCAGGGGTATCAGCCCCAGCATTTT. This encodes CASSPQGYQPQHF.

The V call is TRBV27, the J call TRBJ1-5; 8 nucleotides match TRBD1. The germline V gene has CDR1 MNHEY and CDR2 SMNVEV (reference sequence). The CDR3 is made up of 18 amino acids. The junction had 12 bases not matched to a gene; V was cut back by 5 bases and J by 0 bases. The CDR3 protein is CASSLTGVGFHSNQPQHF. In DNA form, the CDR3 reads TGTGCCAGCAGTCTGACAGGGGTTGGATTCCATAGCAATCAGCCCCAGCATTTT.

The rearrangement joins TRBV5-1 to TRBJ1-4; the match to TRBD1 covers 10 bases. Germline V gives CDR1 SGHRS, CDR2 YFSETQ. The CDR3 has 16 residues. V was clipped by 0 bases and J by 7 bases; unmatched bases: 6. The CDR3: CASSLADRGRVEKLFF. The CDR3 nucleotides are TGCGCCAGCAGCTTGGCTGACAGGGGGCGCGTTGAAAAACTGTTTTTT.

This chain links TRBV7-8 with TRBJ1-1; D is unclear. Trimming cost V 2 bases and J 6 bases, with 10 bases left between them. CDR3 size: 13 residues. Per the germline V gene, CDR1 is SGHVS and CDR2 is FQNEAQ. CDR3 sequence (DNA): TGTGCCAGCAGCTTATATGGGTTCCCTGAAGCTTTCTTT. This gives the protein CASSLYGFPEAFF.

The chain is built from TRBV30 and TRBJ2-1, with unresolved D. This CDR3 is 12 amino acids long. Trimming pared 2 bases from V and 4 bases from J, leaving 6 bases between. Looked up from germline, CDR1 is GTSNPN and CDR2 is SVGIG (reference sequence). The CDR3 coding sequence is TGTGCCTGGAGTTTGGCTTACAATGAGCAGTTCTTC. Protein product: CAWSLAYNEQFF.

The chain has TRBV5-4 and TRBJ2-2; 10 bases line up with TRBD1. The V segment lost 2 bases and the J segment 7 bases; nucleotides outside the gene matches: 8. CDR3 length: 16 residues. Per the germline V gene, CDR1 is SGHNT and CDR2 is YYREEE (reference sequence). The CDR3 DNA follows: TGTGCCAGCAGCTTAGGACAGGGGGATTCTAACGGGGAGCTGTTTTTT. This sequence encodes CASSLGQGDSNGELFF.

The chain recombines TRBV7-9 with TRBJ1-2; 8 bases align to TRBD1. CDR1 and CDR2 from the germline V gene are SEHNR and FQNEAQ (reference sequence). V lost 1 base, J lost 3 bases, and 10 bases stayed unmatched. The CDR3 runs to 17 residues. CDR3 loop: CASSLVGQGRKDYGYTF. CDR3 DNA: TGTGCCAGCAGCTTAGTTGGACAGGGAAGGAAGGACTATGGCTACACCTTC.

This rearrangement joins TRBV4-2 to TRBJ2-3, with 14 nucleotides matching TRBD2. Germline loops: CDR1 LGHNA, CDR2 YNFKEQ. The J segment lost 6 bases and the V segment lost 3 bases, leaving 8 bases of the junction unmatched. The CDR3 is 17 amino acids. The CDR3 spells CASSQPGLAGAGDTQYF. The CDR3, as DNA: TGTGCCAGCAGCCAGCCGGGACTAGCGGGGGCCGGGGATACGCAGTATTTT.

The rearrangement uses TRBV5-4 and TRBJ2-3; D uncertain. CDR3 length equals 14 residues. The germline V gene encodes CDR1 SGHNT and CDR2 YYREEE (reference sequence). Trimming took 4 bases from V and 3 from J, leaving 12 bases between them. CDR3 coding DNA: TGTGCCAGCAGCCAAGGCACTGCAACAGATACGCAGTATTTT. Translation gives CASSQGTATDTQYF.

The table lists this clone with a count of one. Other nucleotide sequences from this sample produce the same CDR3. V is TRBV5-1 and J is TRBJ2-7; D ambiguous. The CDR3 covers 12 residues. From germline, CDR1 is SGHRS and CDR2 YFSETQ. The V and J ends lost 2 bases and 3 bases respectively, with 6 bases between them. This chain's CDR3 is CASSLPGYEQYF. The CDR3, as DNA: TGCGCCAGCAGCTTACCCGGCTACGAGCAGTACTTC.

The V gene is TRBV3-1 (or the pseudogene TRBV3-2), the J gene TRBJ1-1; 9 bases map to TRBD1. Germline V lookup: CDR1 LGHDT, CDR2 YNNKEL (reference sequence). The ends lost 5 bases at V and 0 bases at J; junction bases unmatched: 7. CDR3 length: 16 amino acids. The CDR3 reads CASSGGQGGMNTEAFF. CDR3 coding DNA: TGTGCCAGCAGCGGGGGACAGGGAGGGATGAACACTGAAGCTTTCTTT.